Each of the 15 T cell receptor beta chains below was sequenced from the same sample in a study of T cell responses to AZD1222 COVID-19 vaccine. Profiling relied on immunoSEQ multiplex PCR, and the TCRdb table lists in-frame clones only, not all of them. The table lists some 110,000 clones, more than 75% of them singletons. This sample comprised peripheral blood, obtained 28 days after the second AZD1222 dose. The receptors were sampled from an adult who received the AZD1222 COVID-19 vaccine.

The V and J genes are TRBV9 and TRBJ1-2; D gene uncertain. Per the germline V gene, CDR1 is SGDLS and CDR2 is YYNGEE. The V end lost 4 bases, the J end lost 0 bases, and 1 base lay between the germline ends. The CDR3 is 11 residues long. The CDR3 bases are TGTGCCAGCAGCACTAACTATGGCTACACCTTC. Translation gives CASSTNYGYTF.

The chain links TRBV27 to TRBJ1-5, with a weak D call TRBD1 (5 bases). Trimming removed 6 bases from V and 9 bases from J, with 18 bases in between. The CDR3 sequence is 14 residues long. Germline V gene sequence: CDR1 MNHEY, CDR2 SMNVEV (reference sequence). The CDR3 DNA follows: TGTGCCAGCAGCCCGCCGGGGGTCTATCCGCCCCAGCATTTT. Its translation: CASSPPGVYPPQHF.

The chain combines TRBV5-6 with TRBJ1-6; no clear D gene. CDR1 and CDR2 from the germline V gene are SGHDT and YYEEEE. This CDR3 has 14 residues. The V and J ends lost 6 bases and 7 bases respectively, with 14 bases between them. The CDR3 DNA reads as TGTGCCAGCAACAACCGGGAGTTCAATTCACCCCTCCACTTT. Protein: CASNNREFNSPLHF.

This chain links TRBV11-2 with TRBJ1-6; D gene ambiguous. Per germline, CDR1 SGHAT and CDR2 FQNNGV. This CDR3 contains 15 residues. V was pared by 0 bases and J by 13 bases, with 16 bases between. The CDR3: CASSLDNLSGTPLHF. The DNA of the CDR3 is TGTGCCAGCAGCTTAGATAACTTATCGGGAACTCCCCTCCACTTT.

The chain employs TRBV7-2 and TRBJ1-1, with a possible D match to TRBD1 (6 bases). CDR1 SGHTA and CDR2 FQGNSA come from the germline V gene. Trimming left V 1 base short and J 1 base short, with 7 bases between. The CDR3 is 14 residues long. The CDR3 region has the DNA TGTGCCAGCAGCTTAGAGACAGGGAACACTGAAGCTTTCTTT. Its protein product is CASSLETGNTEAFF.

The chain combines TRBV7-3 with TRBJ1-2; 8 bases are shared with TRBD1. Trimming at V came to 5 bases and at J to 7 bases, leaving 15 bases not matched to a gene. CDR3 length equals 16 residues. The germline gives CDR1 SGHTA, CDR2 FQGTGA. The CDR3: CASSPRGTGPTGGYTF. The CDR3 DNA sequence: TGTGCCAGCAGCCCCCGCGGGACAGGCCCGACTGGTGGCTACACCTTC.

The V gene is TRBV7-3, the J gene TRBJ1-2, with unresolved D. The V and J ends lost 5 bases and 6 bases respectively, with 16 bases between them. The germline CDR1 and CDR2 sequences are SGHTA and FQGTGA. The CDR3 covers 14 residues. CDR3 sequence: CASSRKNGKDGYTF. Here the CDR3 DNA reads TGTGCCAGCAGCCGCAAGAATGGAAAAGATGGCTACACCTTC.

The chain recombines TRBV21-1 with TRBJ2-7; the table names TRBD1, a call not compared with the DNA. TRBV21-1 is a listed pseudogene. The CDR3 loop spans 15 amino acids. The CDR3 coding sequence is TGTGCCAGCAGCAAAGCACCCCAGGTTAGCTACGAGCAGTACTTC. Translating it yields CASSKAPQVSYEQYF.

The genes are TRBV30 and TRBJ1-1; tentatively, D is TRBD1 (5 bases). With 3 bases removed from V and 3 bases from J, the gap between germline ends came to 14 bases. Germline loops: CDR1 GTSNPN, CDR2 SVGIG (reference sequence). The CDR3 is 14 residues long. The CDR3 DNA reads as TGTGCCTGGAGAGTGGCGGGCAGGGACACTGAAGCTTTCTTT. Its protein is CAWRVAGRDTEAFF.

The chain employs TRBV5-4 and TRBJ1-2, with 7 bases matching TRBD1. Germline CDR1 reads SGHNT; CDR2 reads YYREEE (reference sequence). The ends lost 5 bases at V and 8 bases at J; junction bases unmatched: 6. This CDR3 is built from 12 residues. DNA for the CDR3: TGTGCCAGCAGTCGACAGGGTCGGGGCTACACCTTC. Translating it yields CASSRQGRGYTF.

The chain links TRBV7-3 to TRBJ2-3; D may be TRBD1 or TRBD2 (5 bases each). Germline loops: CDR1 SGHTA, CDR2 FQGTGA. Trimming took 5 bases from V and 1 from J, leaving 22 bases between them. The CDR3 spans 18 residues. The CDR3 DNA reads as TGTGCCAGCAGCCCTAAGCAGGGATACAGCGGCGGCACAGATACGCAGTATTTT. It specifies CASSPKQGYSGGTDTQYF.

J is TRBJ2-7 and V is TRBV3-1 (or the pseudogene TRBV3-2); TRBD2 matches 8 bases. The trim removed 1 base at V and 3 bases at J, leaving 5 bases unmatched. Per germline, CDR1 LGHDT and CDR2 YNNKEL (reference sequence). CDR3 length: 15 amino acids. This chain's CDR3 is CASSQVTLAGYEQYF. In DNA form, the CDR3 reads TGTGCCAGCAGCCAAGTAACCCTAGCGGGCTACGAGCAGTACTTC.

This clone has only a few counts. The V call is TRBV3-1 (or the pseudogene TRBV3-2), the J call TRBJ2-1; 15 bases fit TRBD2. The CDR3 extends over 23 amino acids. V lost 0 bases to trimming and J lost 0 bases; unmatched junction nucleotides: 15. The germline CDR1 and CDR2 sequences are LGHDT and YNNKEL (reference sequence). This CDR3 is CASSQERGYGLAGGKSSYNEQFF. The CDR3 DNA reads TGTGCCAGCAGCCAAGAAAGAGGGTACGGACTAGCGGGAGGGAAAAGCTCCTACAATGAGCAGTTCTTC.

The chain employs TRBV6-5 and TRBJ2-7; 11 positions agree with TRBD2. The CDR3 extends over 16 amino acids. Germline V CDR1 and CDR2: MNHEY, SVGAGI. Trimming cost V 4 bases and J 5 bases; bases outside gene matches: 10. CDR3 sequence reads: CASSSDGLAGLNEQYF. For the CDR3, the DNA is TGTGCCAGCAGTTCCGACGGACTAGCGGGTCTCAACGAGCAGTACTTC.

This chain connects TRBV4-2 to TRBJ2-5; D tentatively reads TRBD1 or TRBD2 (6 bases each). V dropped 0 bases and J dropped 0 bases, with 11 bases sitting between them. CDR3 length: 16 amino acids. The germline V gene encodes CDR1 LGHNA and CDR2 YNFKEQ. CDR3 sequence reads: CASSQDRGLDQETQYF. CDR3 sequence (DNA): TGTGCCAGCAGCCAAGATCGGGGGCTGGACCAAGAGACCCAGTACTTC.